Below are 20 T cell receptor beta chains sequenced from a single sample in a study of T cell repertoires in cytomegalovirus infection. TCRdb re-called the reads with MiXCR, one entry per CDR3 protein. The sample has around 270,000 distinct CDR3 sequences, less than 9.5% seen once. Input material: PBMCs. The receptors originated from a human donor in good health (CMV status not recorded). Some clones in this sample may be carry-over from other donors' samples.

In this sample, this clonotype turned up many times. The CDR3 protein is CATRGSGGAYNEQFF. For the CDR3, the DNA is TGTGCCACCAGGGGAAGCGGGGGAGCCTACAATGAGCAGTTCTTC. This chain connects TRBV24-1 to TRBJ2-1, with 8 bases identical to TRBD2. V lost 7 bases to trimming and J lost 2 bases; unmatched junction nucleotides: 6. The CDR3 loop spans 15 amino acids. Germline loops: CDR1 KGHDR, CDR2 SFDVKD.

This clonotype was counted many times. J is TRBJ2-3 and V is TRBV7-2; D might be TRBD2 (6 bases). The CDR3 is 19 amino acids. Germline V gene data show CDR1 as SGHTA and CDR2 as FQGNSA. With 4 bases removed from V and 0 bases from J, the gap between germline ends came to 23 bases. The CDR3 spells CASSSRNGPSASSTDTQYF. As DNA, the CDR3 is TGTGCCAGCAGCTCCCGTAATGGGCCTAGCGCATCTAGCACAGATACGCAGTATTTT.

This clonotype was counted at least ten times. This CDR3 reads CASSQGRLFGNQPQHF. CDR3 nucleotides: TGTGCCAGCAGCCAGGGGAGGCTGTTTGGCAATCAGCCCCAGCATTTT. This chain links TRBV7-8 with TRBJ1-5, with a weak D call TRBD1 (6 bases). Germline values: CDR1 SGHVS, CDR2 FQNEAQ. The CDR3 totals 16 residues. V was clipped by 5 bases and J by 2 bases, with 16 bases between them.

This clonotype was found many times. The V and J genes are TRBV7-2 and TRBJ2-7, with 11 bases lining up with TRBD2. V shed 2 bases, J shed 1 base, and the junction held 10 bases outside the gene matches. Germline V lookup: CDR1 SGHTA, CDR2 FQGNSA. CDR3 size: 18 residues. The CDR3 nucleotides are TGTGCCAGCAGCTTAAGACGGGGACTAGCGGAGCCTTCCTACGAGCAGTACTTC. Its protein product is CASSLRRGLAEPSYEQYF.

Details on this clonotype: Germline and junction disagree at one end, which may indicate a read error. The chain couples TRBV12-3 or TRBV12-4 to TRBJ2-5, with no clear D. The CDR3 is 15 residues long. The CDR3 DNA sequence: TGTGCCAGCAGTTTAGTGTGGGCGGCCCAAGAAACCCAGTACTTC. This sequence encodes CASSLVWAAQETQYF.

The gene calls are TRBV29-1 and TRBJ1-1, with 7 positions matching TRBD1. The CDR3 spans 14 residues. The V segment lost 4 bases and the J segment 4 bases; nucleotides outside the gene matches: 9. Germline V CDR1 and CDR2: SQVTM, ANQGSEA. The CDR3 nucleotides are TGCAGCGTTGGTGACAGGGTATGGAGCACTGAAGCTTTCTTT. It specifies CSVGDRVWSTEAFF.

This clonotype has ten or more counts. The rearrangement links TRBV7-2 to TRBJ1-4; 9 bases map to TRBD1. This CDR3 has 17 amino acids. V dropped 5 bases and J dropped 0; count of bases not matched to a gene: 7. Germline assignment: CDR1 SGHTA and CDR2 FQGNSA. CDR3 sequence (DNA): TGTGCCAGCAGCGCGGGGACAGGGCCTGCAACTAATGAAAAACTGTTTTTT. Translated, it gives CASSAGTGPATNEKLFF.

This clonotype was observed a few times. The chain links TRBV5-1 to TRBJ2-5; the D gene is possibly TRBD2 (6 bases). Germline lookup yields CDR1 SGHRS and CDR2 YFSETQ. The CDR3 is 14 residues long. The ends were cut back, 4 bases at V and 1 base at J, with 11 bases in the middle. CDR3 sequence: CASSIYGGQETQYF. The CDR3 nucleotides read TGCGCCAGCAGCATCTACGGGGGCCAAGAGACCCAGTACTTC.

This clonotype was seen repeatedly, ten times or more. The chain combines TRBV7-2 with TRBJ1-1; the D gene is possibly TRBD1 (5 bases). Germline CDR1 is SGHTA and CDR2 is FQGNSA. The CDR3 runs 16 residues. The V end lost 0 bases, the J end lost 1 base, and 12 bases lay between the germline ends. CDR3: CASSLAGGTKNTEAFF. In DNA, the CDR3 is TGTGCCAGCAGCTTAGCTGGAGGGACGAAGAACACTGAAGCTTTCTTT.

This clonotype was seen at least ten times. The chain joins TRBV6-6 to TRBJ2-2; 10 nucleotides align to TRBD1. The CDR3 length is 17 residues. Trimming at V came to 6 bases and at J to 3 bases, leaving 10 bases not matched to a gene. Germline assignment: CDR1 MNHNY and CDR2 SVGAGI (reference sequence). The CDR3 here is CASRGVTGGMDTGELFF. The CDR3 bases are TGTGCCAGCAGGGGCGTGACAGGGGGCATGGACACCGGGGAGCTGTTTTTT.

This clonotype is medium-sized by share. This sequence joins TRBV6-1 and TRBJ1-4; no clear D gene. CDR1 and CDR2 (germline): MNHNS, SASEGT. Trimming removed 10 bases at V and 4 bases at J, with 19 bases between. This CDR3 is 15 amino acids long. The CDR3 region is CATTGSVQNNEKLFF. CDR3 coding DNA: TGTGCCACTACGGGGTCAGTCCAAAATAATGAAAAACTGTTTTTT.

In its sample, this clonotype was seen a few times. The chain links TRBV6-5 to TRBJ2-1, with 7 bases fitting TRBD2. V lost 0 bases and J lost 10; bases outside the gene matches: 3. CDR3 length equals 13 residues. Germline assignment: CDR1 MNHEY and CDR2 SVGAGI. In DNA form, the CDR3 reads TGTGCCAGCAGTTACTCTGGAGCGGGGGAGCAGTTCTTC. It encodes CASSYSGAGEQFF.

As concerns this clonotype: This may be a read error: a much more frequent sequence differs by one nucleotide. The genes are TRBV7-2 and TRBJ2-3; perhaps TRBD1 as D (6 bases). This CDR3 contains 13 residues. Per the germline V gene, CDR1 is SGHTA and CDR2 is FQGNSA. Trimming shortened V by 3 bases and J by 5 bases, and 9 bases separated the two germline ends. CDR3 in DNA: TGTGCCAGCAGCTTTAAGGGGGAAGATACGCAGTATTTT. This encodes CASSFKGEDTQYF.

This clonotype was counted many times. V is TRBV7-2 and J is TRBJ2-4; 7 bases agree with TRBD1. J lost 5 bases, V lost 5 bases, and 3 bases had no gene match. The germline V gene has CDR1 SGHTA and CDR2 FQGNSA. The CDR3 is made up of 13 amino acids. CDR3 coding DNA: TGTGCCAGCAGCCTGGGACAGCAAAACATTCAGTACTTC. Its translation: CASSLGQQNIQYF.

The CDR3 reads CASSPRGKNEQFF. CDR3 DNA: TGTGCCAGCAGTCCGCGGGGGAAGAATGAGCAGTTCTTC. The chain couples TRBV6-1 to TRBJ2-1, with 7 bases matching TRBD2. V lost 5 bases to trimming and J lost 7 bases; unmatched junction nucleotides: 5. CDR1 is MNHNS, CDR2 SASEGT, per germline. The CDR3 length is 13 residues.

In its sample, this clonotype was seen a few times. CDR3 region: CASSYSSGTGEQYF. The CDR3 region has the DNA TGTGCCAGCAGTTACTCGTCAGGGACAGGCGAGCAGTACTTC. The chain employs TRBV6-2 or TRBV6-3 and TRBJ2-7; 8 bases are a match to TRBD1. In germline, CDR1 is MNHEY, CDR2 SVGEGT. The CDR3 is made up of 14 amino acids. J lost 6 bases, V lost 0 bases, and 4 bases had no gene match.

The chain employs TRBV6-1 and TRBJ2-6; D is ambiguous. The length of the CDR3 is 14 residues. From germline, CDR1 is MNHNS and CDR2 SASEGT. V was shortened by 5 bases and J by 0 bases, with 5 bases between the two germline ends. CDR3 coding DNA: TGTGCCAGCAGTCAGGCCTCTGGGGCCAACGTCCTGACTTTC. Its translation: CASSQASGANVLTF.

In this sample, this clonotype turned up a few times. The chain couples TRBV4-3 to TRBJ2-3, with TRBD2 as a possible D gene (6 bases). The germline CDR1 and CDR2 sequences are LGHNA and YSLEER. The CDR3 consists of 15 residues. The V gene lost 0 bases and the J gene lost 6 bases, with 13 bases spanning the gap. CDR3 coding DNA: TGCGCCAGCAGCCAAGAAGGCAGGAGCGGGGATACGCAGTATTTT. It codes for CASSQEGRSGDTQYF.

This clonotype came up many times. This chain joins TRBV7-2 and TRBJ1-5, with D tentatively TRBD1 (5 bases). V was trimmed by 2 bases and J by 6 bases, leaving 8 bases between them. Germline assignment: CDR1 SGHTA and CDR2 FQGNSA. This CDR3 has 13 residues. This CDR3 reads CASSLPGSQPQHF. The DNA of the CDR3 is TGTGCCAGCAGCTTACCAGGGTCTCAGCCCCAGCATTTT. The whole variable domain, remainder taken from reference TRBV7-2 and TRBJ1-5, is GAGVSQSPSNKVTEKGKDVELRCDPISGHTALYWYRQSLGQGLEFLIYFQGNSAPDKSGLPSDRFSAERTGGSVSTLTIQRTQQEDSAVYLCASSLPGSQPQHFGDGTRLSIL.

This clonotype was counted at least ten times. The CDR3 spells CASSSRGRVREAKNIQYF. Written as DNA, the CDR3 is TGTGCCAGCAGTTCCCGGGGGCGGGTTCGAGAGGCCAAAAACATTCAGTACTTC. This sequence joins TRBV6-5 and TRBJ2-4; D tentatively fits TRBD1 or TRBD2 (6 bases each). The germline gives CDR1 MNHEY, CDR2 SVGAGI. The V gene lost 4 bases and the J gene lost 1 base, with 20 bases spanning the gap. CDR3 length: 18 amino acids.